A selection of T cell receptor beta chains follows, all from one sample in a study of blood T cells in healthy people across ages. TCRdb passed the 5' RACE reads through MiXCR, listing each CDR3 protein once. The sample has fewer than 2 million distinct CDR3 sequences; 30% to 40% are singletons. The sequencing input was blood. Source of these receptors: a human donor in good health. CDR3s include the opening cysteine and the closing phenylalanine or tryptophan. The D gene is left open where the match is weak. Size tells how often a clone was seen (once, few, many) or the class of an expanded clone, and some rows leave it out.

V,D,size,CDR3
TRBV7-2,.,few,CASSLDRSFNEKLFF
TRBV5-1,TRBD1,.,CASSLAFGTGGGYTF
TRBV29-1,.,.,CSVEGQESPYEQYF
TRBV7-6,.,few,CASSLAQQAEQFF
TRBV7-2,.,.,CASSLNTGNTIYF
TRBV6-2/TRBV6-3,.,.,CATQFRDIQETQYF
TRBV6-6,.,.,CASSLAAGNTIYF
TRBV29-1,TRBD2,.,CSLERAGGGEQFF
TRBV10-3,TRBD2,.,CAISSPGLANDEQFF
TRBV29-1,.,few,CSVVMGGEEQYF
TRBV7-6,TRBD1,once,CASSRDREIQYF
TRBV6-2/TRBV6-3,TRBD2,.,CASNHRGDGTYEQYF
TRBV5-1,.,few,CASSLQGTPTNEQFF
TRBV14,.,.,CASSPQGISQFF
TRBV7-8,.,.,CASSSHRNVGSSYNSPLHF
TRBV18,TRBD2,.,CASSGGAQDMQYF
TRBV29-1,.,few,CSCSTATGANVLTF
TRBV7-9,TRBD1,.,CASGRSDRADGYTF
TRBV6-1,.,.,CASSEALFNTEAFF
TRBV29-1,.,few,CSVRRGGSANTEAFF
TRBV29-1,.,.,CSVESHNQETQYF
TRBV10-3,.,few,CAISESIGTLEQFF